The 16 T cell receptor beta chains listed next were all sequenced from one sample in a study of CD8 T cells in Susac syndrome. With random hexamers, roughly 0.5 to 1 ug RNA was reverse transcribed. TCRdb called the immunoSEQ multiplex PCR reads again in MiXCR, with one record for every CDR3 protein. The sample lists more than 200,000 distinct CDR3 sequences, around 95% occurring once. The sample consisted of CD4+ T cells from PBMCs. All receptors derive from a human donor with multiple sclerosis.

The chain has TRBV6-1 and TRBJ2-1; weak D call: TRBD1 (6 bases). The V and J ends lost 5 bases and 0 bases respectively, with 14 bases between them. This CDR3 is built from 16 residues. The germline V gene has CDR1 MNHNS and CDR2 SASEGT. DNA of the CDR3: TGTGCCAGCAGTACCGGCATAGGGGGCTCCTACAATGAGCAGTTCTTC. It encodes CASSTGIGGSYNEQFF.

The V and J genes are TRBV15 and TRBJ2-2; TRBD1 matches at 10 bases. Germline assignment: CDR1 LNHNV and CDR2 YYDKDF (reference sequence). After removal of 8 bases from V and 6 bases from J, the junction contained 6 bases not matched to a gene. CDR3 length: 14 residues. The CDR3 region is CATARQGAAGELFF. The DNA for the CDR3 is TGTGCCACCGCAAGACAGGGGGCGGCCGGGGAGCTGTTTTTT.

The V call is TRBV7-9, the J call TRBJ1-2; possibly TRBD1 for D (5 bases). V was cut by 5 bases and J by 3 bases, with 13 bases left in between. Germline V gives CDR1 SEHNR, CDR2 FQNEAQ (reference sequence). The CDR3 length is 14 residues. CDR3 coding DNA: TGTGCCAGCAGCCCAGCAGGGCTCGACTATGGCTACACCTTC. Amino acid sequence: CASSPAGLDYGYTF.

The chain carries TRBV15 and TRBJ2-5, with D possibly matching TRBD2 (7 bases). The germline gives CDR1 LNHNV, CDR2 YYDKDF (reference sequence). V was cut by 5 bases and J by 4 bases, with 17 bases left in between. The CDR3 covers 15 residues. In DNA, the CDR3 is TGTGCCACCAGCTTACGAGGGGGGGCTCTAGAGACCCAGTACTTC. Protein: CATSLRGGALETQYF.

CDR3 sequence reads: CASSLVPFGQFF. The CDR3 region has the DNA TGCGCCAGCAGCTTGGTCCCCTTTGGGCAGTTCTTC. The rearrangement links TRBV5-1 to TRBJ2-1, with D uncertain. Trimming removed 0 bases at V and 12 bases at J, with 10 bases between. Looked up from germline, CDR1 is SGHRS and CDR2 is YFSETQ. This CDR3 has 12 amino acids.

This chain uses TRBV27 with TRBJ1-1; D not resolved. V lost 4 bases, J lost 0 bases, and 9 bases lay in between. The CDR3 extends over 14 amino acids. Germline V gene sequence: CDR1 MNHEY, CDR2 SMNVEV (reference sequence). The CDR3 region is CASSSPAMNTEAFF. The DNA for the CDR3 is TGTGCCAGCAGTTCCCCGGCCATGAACACTGAAGCTTTCTTT.

The chain is built from TRBV24-1 and TRBJ2-2; 12 bases match TRBD2. V was pared by 4 bases and J by 1 base, with 3 bases of the junction left unmatched. The germline V gene encodes CDR1 KGHDR and CDR2 SFDVKD. This CDR3 spans 17 amino acids. This CDR3 is CATSEVGLAGNTGELFF. CDR3 coding DNA: TGTGCCACCAGTGAGGTGGGACTAGCGGGGAACACCGGGGAGCTGTTTTTT.

This chain joins TRBV6-1 and TRBJ2-1; the D is unclear. The CDR3 totals 14 residues. Germline V CDR1 and CDR2: MNHNS, SASEGT. V lost 7 bases and J 1 base, leaving 11 bases between the germline ends. The DNA for the CDR3 is TGTGCCAGCACCGAACGGGTATCCTACAATGAGCAGTTCTTC. It specifies CASTERVSYNEQFF.

V usage is TRBV7-3 and J usage is TRBJ2-1; D call uncertain. CDR3 length: 15 amino acids. Germline V gene data show CDR1 as SGHTA and CDR2 as FQGTGA. Trimming removed 1 base from V and 0 bases from J, with 7 bases in between. In DNA, the CDR3 is TGTGCCAGCAGCTTAAAAACAAGCTCCTACAATGAGCAGTTCTTC. Residues: CASSLKTSSYNEQFF. Filled out from reference TRBV7-3 and TRBJ2-1, the complete variable domain reads GAGVSQTPSNKVTEKGKYVELRCDPISGHTALYWYRQSLGQGPEFLIYFQGTGAADDSGLPNDRFFAVRPEGSVSTLKIQRTERGDSAVYLCASSLKTSSYNEQFFGPGTRLTVL.

Here the CDR3 reads CASSLGGTSGSEQFF. CDR3 coding DNA: TGTGCCAGCAGCTTAGGAGGGACTAGCGGGAGTGAGCAGTTCTTC. The rearrangement uses TRBV7-9 and TRBJ2-1, with 14 positions matching TRBD2. J was trimmed by 9 bases and V by 1 base; bases with no gene match: 2. Germline V gene data show CDR1 as SEHNR and CDR2 as FQNEAQ (reference sequence). The CDR3 spans 15 residues.

This chain joins TRBV18 and TRBJ2-7; D gene ambiguous. V was cut by 0 bases and J by 0 bases, with 12 bases left in between. CDR3 length: 16 residues. Germline-derived CDR1 and CDR2 are KGHSH and LQKENI. Written as DNA, the CDR3 is TGTGCCAGCTCACCACCTAGGACGTGGAGCTCCTACGAGCAGTACTTC. This gives the protein CASSPPRTWSSYEQYF. Complete variable domain (other parts from reference TRBV18 and TRBJ2-7): NAGVMQNPRHLVRRRGQEARLRCSPMKGHSHVYWYRQLPEEGLKFMVYLQKENIIDESGMPKERFSAEFPKEGPSILRIQQVVRGDSAAYFCASSPPRTWSSYEQYFGPGTRLTVT.

The rearrangement uses TRBV3-1 and TRBJ2-1; 10 positions agree with TRBD2. CDR3 length: 16 residues. The J segment lost 4 bases and the V segment lost 4 bases, leaving 7 bases of the junction unmatched. Germline V CDR1 and CDR2: LGHDT, YNNKEL (reference sequence). This CDR3 is CASSLLVAGGYNEQFF. Written as DNA, the CDR3 is TGTGCCAGCAGCCTTTTAGTAGCGGGGGGTTACAATGAGCAGTTCTTC.

The J gene is TRBJ2-1, the V gene TRBV12-3 or TRBV12-4, with TRBD1 matching over 11 bases. This CDR3 spans 16 amino acids. V shed 1 base and J 9 bases; nucleotides not matched to a gene: 8. The CDR3 nucleotides are TGTGCCAGCAGTTTAGATGGGACAGGGGGTCTGGGTGAGCAGTTCTTC. Translated: CASSLDGTGGLGEQFF.

The chain recombines TRBV6-2 or TRBV6-3 with TRBJ2-7; D is perhaps TRBD1 or TRBD2 (5 bases each). Deletions cut 3 bases from V and 4 bases from J, with 16 bases between. The CDR3 runs 15 residues. Germline V gives CDR1 MNHEY, CDR2 SVGEGT. The CDR3 bases are TGTGCCAGCAGTTATTGGGGGTTCGGTGAATACGAGCAGTACTTC. The encoded protein is CASSYWGFGEYEQYF.

The chain joins TRBV6-5 to TRBJ2-7; 9 bases align to TRBD1. The CDR3 spans 15 residues. Trimming removed 4 bases from V and 1 base from J; junction bases left unmatched: 5. CDR1 MNHEY and CDR2 SVGAGI come from the germline V gene. The CDR3 here is CASSWTGAQSYEQYF. The CDR3, as DNA: TGTGCCAGCAGTTGGACAGGGGCCCAGTCCTACGAGCAGTACTTC.

The chain uses TRBV9 and TRBJ2-7; 11 bases align to TRBD1. This CDR3 spans 15 amino acids. CDR1 and CDR2 (germline): SGDLS, YYNGEE. The junction had 5 bases not matched to a gene; V was cut back by 3 bases and J by 3 bases. The CDR3 DNA sequence: TGTGCCAGCAGCGGCACCGGGACAGGGGGCTACGAGCAGTACTTC. Amino acids: CASSGTGTGGYEQYF.